Presented here are 5 T cell receptor beta chains from one specimen sequenced in a study of monozygotic twins with inflammatory bowel disease. For each CDR3 protein, TCRdb gives one entry from its re-call of the 5' RACE reads, without DNA. This table holds over 200,000 distinct CDR3 sequences. Material: blood. These receptors came from a human donor with ulcerative colitis or Crohn's disease, or a healthy co-twin of an affected twin (not recorded which).

The gene calls are TRBV2 and TRBJ2-1; TCRdb proposes TRBD2, but this gene call is untestable without DNA. Germline V gene lookup returns CDR1 SNHLY and CDR2 FYNNEI. CDR3 length: 15 residues. The CDR3 reads CASSEEERGYNEQFF.

The chain employs TRBV19 and TRBJ2-7; TCRdb gives TRBD1 as the D gene, but with no DNA this cannot be confirmed. The CDR3 is made up of 14 amino acids. The germline V gene has CDR1 LNHDA and CDR2 SQIVND (reference sequence). The CDR3 protein is CASSRELSSYEQYF.

J is TRBJ1-1 and V is TRBV7-9; TCRdb's D call, TRBD1, is unchecked because there is no DNA. The CDR3 is made up of 15 amino acids. Germline values: CDR1 SEHNR, CDR2 FQNEAQ (reference sequence). The CDR3 loop is CASSEMGHLNTEAFF.

This chain connects TRBV14 to TRBJ1-6. CDR3 length: 16 residues. CDR1 SGHDN and CDR2 FVKESK come from the germline V gene. CDR3 in amino acids: CASSQDRGSYNSPLHF.

The chain employs TRBV10-3 and TRBJ1-1. The CDR3 loop spans 15 amino acids. Germline CDR1 and CDR2: ENHRY and SYGVKD. The CDR3 sequence is CAISESIGSGTEAFF.